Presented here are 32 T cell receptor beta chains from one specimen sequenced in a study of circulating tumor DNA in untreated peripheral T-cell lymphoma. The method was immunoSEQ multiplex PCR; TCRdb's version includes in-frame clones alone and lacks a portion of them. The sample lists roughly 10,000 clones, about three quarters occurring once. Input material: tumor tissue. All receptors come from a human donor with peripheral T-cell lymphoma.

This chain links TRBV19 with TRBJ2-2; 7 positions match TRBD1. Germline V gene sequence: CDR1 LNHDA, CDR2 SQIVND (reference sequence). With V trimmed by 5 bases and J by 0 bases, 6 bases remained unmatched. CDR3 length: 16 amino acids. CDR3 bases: TGTGCCAGTAGTCCGGACAGGTTCGCGAACACCGGGGAGCTGTTTTTT. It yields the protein CASSPDRFANTGELFF.

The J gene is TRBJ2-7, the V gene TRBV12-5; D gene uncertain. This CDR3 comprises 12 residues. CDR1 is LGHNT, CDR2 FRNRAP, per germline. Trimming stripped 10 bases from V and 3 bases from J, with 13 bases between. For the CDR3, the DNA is TGTGCTATCCTTAATGAGTTCTACGAGCAGTACTTC. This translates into CAILNEFYEQYF.

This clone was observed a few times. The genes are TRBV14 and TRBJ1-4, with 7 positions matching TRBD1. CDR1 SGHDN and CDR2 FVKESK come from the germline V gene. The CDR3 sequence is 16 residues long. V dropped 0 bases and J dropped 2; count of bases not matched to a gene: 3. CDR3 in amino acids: CASSQESGQTNEKLFF. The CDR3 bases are TGTGCCAGCAGCCAAGAATCGGGACAGACTAATGAAAAACTGTTTTTT.

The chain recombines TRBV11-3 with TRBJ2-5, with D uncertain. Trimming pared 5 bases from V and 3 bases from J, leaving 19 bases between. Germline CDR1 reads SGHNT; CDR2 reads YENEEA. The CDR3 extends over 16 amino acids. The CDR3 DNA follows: TGTGCCAGCAGCCCTACCCGGCCTCAAGGGAAAGAGACCCAGTACTTC. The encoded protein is CASSPTRPQGKETQYF.

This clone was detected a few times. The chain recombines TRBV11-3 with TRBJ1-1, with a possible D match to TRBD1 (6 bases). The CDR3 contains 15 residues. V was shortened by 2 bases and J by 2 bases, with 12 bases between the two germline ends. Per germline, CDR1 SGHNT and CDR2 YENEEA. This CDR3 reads CASSLRGIGNTEAFF. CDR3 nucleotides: TGTGCCAGCAGCTTAAGGGGGATCGGAAACACTGAAGCTTTCTTT.

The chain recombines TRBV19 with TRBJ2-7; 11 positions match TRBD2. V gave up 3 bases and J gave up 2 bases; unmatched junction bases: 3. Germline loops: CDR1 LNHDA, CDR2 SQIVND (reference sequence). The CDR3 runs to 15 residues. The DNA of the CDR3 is TGTGCCAGTAGTATCCAGACTAGCGGGGCCTACGAGCAGTACTTC. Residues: CASSIQTSGAYEQYF. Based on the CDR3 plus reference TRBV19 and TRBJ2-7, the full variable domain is DGGITQSPKYLFRKEGQNVTLSCEQNLNHDAMYWYRQDPGQGLRLIYYSQIVNDFQKGDIAEGYSVSREKKESFPLTVTSAQKNPTAFYLCASSIQTSGAYEQYFGPGTRLTVT.

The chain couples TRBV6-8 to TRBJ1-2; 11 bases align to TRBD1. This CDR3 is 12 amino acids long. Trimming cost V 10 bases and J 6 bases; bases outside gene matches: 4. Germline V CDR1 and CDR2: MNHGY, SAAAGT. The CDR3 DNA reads TGTGCCATCAGGGACAGGGGGGATGGCTACACCTTC. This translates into CAIRDRGDGYTF.

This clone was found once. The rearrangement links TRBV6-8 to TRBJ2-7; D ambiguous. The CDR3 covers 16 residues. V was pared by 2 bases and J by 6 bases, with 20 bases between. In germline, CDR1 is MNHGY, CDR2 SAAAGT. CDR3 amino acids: CASSYTPPQTPLEQYF. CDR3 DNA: TGTGCCAGCAGTTACACCCCCCCACAAACCCCTCTCGAGCAGTACTTC.

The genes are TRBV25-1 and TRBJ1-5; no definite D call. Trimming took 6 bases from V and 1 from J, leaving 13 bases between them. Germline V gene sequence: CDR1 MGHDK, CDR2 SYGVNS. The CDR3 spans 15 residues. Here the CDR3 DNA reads TGTGCCAGCAGCGACCTTACAGAGAGCAATCAGCCCCAGCATTTT. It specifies CASSDLTESNQPQHF. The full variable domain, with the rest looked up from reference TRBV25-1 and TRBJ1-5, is EADIYQTPRYLVIGTGKKITLECSQTMGHDKMYWYQQDPGMELHLIHYSYGVNSTEKGDLSSESTVSRIRTEHFPLTLESARPSHTSQYLCASSDLTESNQPQHFGDGTRLSIL.

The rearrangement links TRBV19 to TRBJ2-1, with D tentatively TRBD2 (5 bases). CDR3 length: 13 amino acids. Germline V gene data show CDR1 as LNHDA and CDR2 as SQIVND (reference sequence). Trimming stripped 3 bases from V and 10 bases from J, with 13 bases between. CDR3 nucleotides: TGTGCCAGTAGTATCGTGGGAGTGGAGGAGCAGTTCTTC. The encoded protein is CASSIVGVEEQFF.

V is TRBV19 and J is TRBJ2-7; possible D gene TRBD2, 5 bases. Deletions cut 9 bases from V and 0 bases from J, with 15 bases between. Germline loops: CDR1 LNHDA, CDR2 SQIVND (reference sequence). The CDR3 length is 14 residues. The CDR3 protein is CASASEGASYEQYF. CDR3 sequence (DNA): TGTGCCAGCGCATCAGAGGGAGCCTCCTACGAGCAGTACTTC.

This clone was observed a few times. The CDR3 DNA sequence: TGTGCCAGCAGCCCGGGACAGCCAAACTATGGCTACACCTTC. Protein sequence: CASSPGQPNYGYTF. V is TRBV11-3 and J is TRBJ1-2; 7 nucleotides line up with TRBD1. The germline CDR1 and CDR2 sequences are SGHNT and YENEEA. The CDR3 totals 14 residues. The trim removed 5 bases at V and 2 bases at J, leaving 5 bases unmatched.

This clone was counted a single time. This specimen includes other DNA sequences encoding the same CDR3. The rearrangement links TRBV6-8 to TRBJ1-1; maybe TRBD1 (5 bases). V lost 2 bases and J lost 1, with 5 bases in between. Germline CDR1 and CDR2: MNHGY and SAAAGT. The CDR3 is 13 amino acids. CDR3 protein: CASSYGQNTEAFF. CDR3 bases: TGTGCCAGCAGTTACGGACAGAACACTGAAGCTTTCTTT.

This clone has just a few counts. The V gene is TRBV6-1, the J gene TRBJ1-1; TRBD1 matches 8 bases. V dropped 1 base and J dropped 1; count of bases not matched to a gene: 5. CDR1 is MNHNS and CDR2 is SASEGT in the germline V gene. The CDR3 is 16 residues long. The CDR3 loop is CASSEGTGRKNTEAFF. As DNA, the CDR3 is TGTGCCAGCAGTGAAGGGACAGGGCGGAAGAACACTGAAGCTTTCTTT.

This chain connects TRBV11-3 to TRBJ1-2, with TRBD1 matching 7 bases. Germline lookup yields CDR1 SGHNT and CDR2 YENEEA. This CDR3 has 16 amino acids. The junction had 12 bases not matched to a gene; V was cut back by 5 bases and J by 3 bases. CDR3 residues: CASSTVGGRAYYGYTF. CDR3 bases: TGTGCCAGCAGCACCGTAGGGGGCAGGGCGTACTATGGCTACACCTTC.

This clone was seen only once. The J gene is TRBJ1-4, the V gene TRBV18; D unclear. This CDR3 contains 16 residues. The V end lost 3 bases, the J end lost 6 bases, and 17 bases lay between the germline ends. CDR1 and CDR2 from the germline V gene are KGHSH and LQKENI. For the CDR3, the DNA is TGTGCCAGCTCACCCTCGCCAAGCCTAAGTGATGAAAAACTGTTTTTT. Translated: CASSPSPSLSDEKLFF.

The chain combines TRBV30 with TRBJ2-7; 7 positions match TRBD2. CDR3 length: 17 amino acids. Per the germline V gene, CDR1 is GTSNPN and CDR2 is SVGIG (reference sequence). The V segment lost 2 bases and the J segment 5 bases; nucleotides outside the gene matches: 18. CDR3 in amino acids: CAWSPTGLREPWDEQYF. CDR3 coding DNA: TGTGCCTGGAGTCCTACGGGGTTGCGGGAGCCATGGGACGAGCAGTACTTC.

DNA for the CDR3: TGTGCCAGCAGCTTATTGCTAGCGAATCAAGAGACCCAGTACTTC. Amino acid sequence: CASSLLLANQETQYF. This chain uses TRBV11-3 with TRBJ2-5, with D perhaps matching TRBD2 (6 bases). The CDR3 is 15 residues long. Germline V gene data show CDR1 as SGHNT and CDR2 as YENEEA. The V end was cut by 2 bases, the J end by 2 bases, with 12 bases between.

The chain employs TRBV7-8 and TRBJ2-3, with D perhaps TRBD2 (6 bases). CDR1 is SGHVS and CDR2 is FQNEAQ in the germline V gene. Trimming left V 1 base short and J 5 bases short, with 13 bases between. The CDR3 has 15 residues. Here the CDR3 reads CASSLGNRELDTQYF. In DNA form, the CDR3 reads TGTGCCAGCAGCTTAGGGAACCGGGAGCTAGATACGCAGTATTTT.

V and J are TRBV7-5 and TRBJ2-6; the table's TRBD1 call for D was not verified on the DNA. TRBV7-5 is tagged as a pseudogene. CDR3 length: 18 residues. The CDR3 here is CASSLEQGSISGANVLTF. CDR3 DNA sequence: TGTGCCAGCAGCTTGGAACAGGGTTCAATCTCTGGGGCCAACGTCCTGACTTTC.

Here the CDR3 reads CASSRGQGSYNEQFF. CDR3 in DNA: TGTGCCAGCAGCCGCGGACAGGGAAGCTACAATGAGCAGTTCTTC. The chain has TRBV28 and TRBJ2-1; TRBD1 agrees at 8 bases. CDR3 length equals 15 residues. V dropped 6 bases and J dropped 3; count of bases not matched to a gene: 7. From germline, CDR1 is MDHEN and CDR2 SYDVKM.

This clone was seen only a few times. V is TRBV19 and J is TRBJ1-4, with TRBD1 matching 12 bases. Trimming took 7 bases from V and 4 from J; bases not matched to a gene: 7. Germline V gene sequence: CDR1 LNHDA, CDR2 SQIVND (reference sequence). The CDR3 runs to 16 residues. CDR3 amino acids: CASTPGQGANNEKLFF. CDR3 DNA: TGTGCCAGTACCCCGGGACAGGGGGCTAATAATGAAAAACTGTTTTTT. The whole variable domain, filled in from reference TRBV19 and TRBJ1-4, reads DGGITQSPKYLFRKEGQNVTLSCEQNLNHDAMYWYRQDPGQGLRLIYYSQIVNDFQKGDIAEGYSVSREKKESFPLTVTSAQKNPTAFYLCASTPGQGANNEKLFFGSGTQLSVL.

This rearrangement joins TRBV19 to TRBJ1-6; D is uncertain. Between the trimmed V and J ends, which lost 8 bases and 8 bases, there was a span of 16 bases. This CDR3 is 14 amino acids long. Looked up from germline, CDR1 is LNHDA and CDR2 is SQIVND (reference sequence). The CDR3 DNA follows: TGTGCCAGTCGCGAGGGTGAGGTCGATTCACCCCTCCACTTT. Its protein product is CASREGEVDSPLHF.

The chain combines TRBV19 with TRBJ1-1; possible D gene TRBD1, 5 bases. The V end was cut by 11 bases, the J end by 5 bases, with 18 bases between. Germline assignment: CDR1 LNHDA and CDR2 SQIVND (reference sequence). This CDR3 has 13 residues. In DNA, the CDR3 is TGTGCCGGTGCCCAGGGCGGTTGGACTGAAGCTTTCTTT. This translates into CAGAQGGWTEAFF.

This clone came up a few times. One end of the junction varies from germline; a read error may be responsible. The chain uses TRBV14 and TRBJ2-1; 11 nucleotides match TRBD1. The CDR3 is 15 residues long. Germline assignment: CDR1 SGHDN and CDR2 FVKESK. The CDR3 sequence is CASSLRGQGAYEQFF. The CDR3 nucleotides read TGTGCCAGCAGCCTGAGAGGACAGGGGGCTTATGAGCAATTCTTC.

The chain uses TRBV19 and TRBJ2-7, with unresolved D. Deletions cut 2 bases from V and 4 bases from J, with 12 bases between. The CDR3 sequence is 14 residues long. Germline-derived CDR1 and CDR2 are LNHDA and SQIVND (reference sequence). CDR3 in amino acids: CASSIYGETYEQYF. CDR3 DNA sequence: TGTGCCAGTAGTATATATGGCGAAACTTACGAGCAGTACTTC.

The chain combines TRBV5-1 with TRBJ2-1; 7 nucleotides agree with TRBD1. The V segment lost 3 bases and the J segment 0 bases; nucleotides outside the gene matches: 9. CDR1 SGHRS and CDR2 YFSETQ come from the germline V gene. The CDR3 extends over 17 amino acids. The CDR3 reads CASSSSQGSGSYNEQFF. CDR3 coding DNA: TGCGCCAGCAGCTCTTCACAGGGGTCCGGCTCCTACAATGAGCAGTTCTTC.

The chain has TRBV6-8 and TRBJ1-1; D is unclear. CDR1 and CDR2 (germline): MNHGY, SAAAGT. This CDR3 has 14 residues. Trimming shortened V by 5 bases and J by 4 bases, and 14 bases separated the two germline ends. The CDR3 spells CASSITGLFTEAFF. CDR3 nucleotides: TGTGCCAGCAGTATTACGGGGTTGTTCACTGAAGCTTTCTTT.

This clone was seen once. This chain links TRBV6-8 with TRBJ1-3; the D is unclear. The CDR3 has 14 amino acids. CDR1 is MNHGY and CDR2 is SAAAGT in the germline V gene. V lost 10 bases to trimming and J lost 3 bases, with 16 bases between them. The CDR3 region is CAIRTEGSGNTIYF. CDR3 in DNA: TGTGCCATCAGGACCGAGGGCAGTGGAAACACCATATATTTT.

The CDR3 nucleotides read TGTGCCAGCAGTTCCGGGACAGGGACCAATCTAAGGTATTTT. Its translation: CASSSGTGTNLRYF. The chain uses TRBV11-3 and TRBJ2-3; 9 bases map to TRBD1. Per the germline V gene, CDR1 is SGHNT and CDR2 is YENEEA. The CDR3 spans 14 residues. Unmatched junction bases numbered 15, after V lost 6 bases and J lost 14 bases.

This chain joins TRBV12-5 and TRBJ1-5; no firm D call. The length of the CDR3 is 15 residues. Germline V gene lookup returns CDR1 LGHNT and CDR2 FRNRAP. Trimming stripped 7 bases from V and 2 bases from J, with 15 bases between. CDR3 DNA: TGTGCTAGTGAGGTTCGGGTCGAGGGCAATCAGCCCCAGCATTTT. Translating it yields CASEVRVEGNQPQHF.

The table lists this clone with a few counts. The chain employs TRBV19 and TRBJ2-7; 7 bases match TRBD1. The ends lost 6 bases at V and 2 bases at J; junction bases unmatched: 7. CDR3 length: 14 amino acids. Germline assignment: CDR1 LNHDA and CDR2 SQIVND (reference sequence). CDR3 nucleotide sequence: TGTGCCAGTAGCCGGACAGGCCTTACCTACGAGCAGTACTTC. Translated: CASSRTGLTYEQYF.